This TCR beta chain was sequenced for a study of blood T cell repertoires in COVID-19. Study-level information: Nucleic acid was either cDNA or gDNA, and it came from T cells, B-cell-depleted T cells, or PBMCs.

Using immunoSEQ multiplex PCR, the repertoire was profiled, and TCRdb retains in-frame clones only, with some absent. The sample shows 200,000 to 250,000 clones, more than 80% of them seen only once. Seattle-derived patients entered the study during active infection and were followed longitudinally. This receptor was taken from a man aged 30 to 45 with COVID-19, enrolled during active disease. The sequencing sample was made of peripheral blood.

CDR3 coding DNA: TGTGCCACCAGCAGAGATAATGGCAGTAATGAAAAACTGTTTTTT. It yields the protein CATSRDNGSNEKLFF. V usage is TRBV15 and J usage is TRBJ1-4; D gene uncertain. The germline V gene has CDR1 LNHNV and CDR2 YYDKDF (reference sequence). The CDR3 contains 15 residues. Trimming cost V 0 bases and J 4 bases, with 9 bases left between them.